This T cell receptor beta chain was identified in a study of cytomegalovirus exposure and HLA in healthy donors. Study-level background: Counted in an early data release were roughly 87 million unique TCRs from HLA-typed donors.

Study-wide points: A link between a missense DCLRE1C variant and TCR beta V- and J-gene trimming emerged from a later analysis. CMV serostatus was the only immune exposure information that was available.

Concerning this clone: The antigen is unknown.

CDR1 is SGHTA and CDR2 is FQGNSA in the germline V gene. V lost 3 bases, J lost 5 bases, and 8 bases stayed unmatched. CDR3 length: 15 amino acids. The PCR made use of 60 Vbeta and 13 Jbeta primers. In the original processing: Some 10 million of some 80 million unique TCR beta chains were shared, per a later count. Assay used: immunoSEQ multiplex PCR; TCRdb lists only in-frame clones, some missing. That table supplies the V and J calls and clone size; D and trimming were determined from the DNA. Its clone listing holds approximately 100,000 clones. The TCR originated in a man aged 40-49 years in good health and CMV-seronegative. The rearrangement uses TRBV7-2 and TRBJ2-7, with 9 bases that match TRBD1. The sequenced sample was PBMCs. The CDR3 protein is CASSFTGTGTHEQYF. CDR3 in DNA: TGTGCCAGCAGCTTTACAGGGACAGGGACCCACGAGCAGTACTTC.